This T cell receptor beta chain was obtained from a study of T cell changes during pregnancy in multiple sclerosis. Produced via immunoSEQ multiplex PCR; TCRdb's table is partial and in-frame only. The sample holds about 67,000 clones, 90% seen once. V lost 2 bases and J 2 bases, leaving 15 bases between the germline ends. The CDR3 has 16 residues. CDR1 is SGHRS and CDR2 is YFSETQ in the germline V gene. This clonotype was sampled from a female donor with multiple sclerosis, enrolled in a pregnancy study. V gene TRBV5-1 combines with J gene TRBJ2-3; D may be TRBD2 (6 bases). The sequenced sample was peripheral blood, obtained in the third trimester of pregnancy. The CDR3 spells CASSFVRDSLTDTQYF. The DNA for the CDR3 is TGCGCCAGCAGCTTCGTCCGGGACTCCCTCACAGATACGCAGTATTTT.